This record concerns one T cell receptor beta chain sequence. Here immunoSEQ multiplex PCR was the method, and the copy in TCRdb shows in-frame clones only, minus some. The sample has 130,000 to 150,000 clones; approximately 81% are singletons. This entry comes from a study of blood T cell repertoires in COVID-19. The sample consisted of peripheral blood. The source of this sequence is a human donor in a cohort sampled during active COVID-19.

CDR3 region: CASSFRGQGNTIYF. CDR3 nucleotides: TGTGCCAGCAGTTTCAGGGGGCAAGGAAACACCATATATTTT. This rearrangement joins TRBV28 to TRBJ1-3; 8 bases align to TRBD1. Germline V gene lookup returns CDR1 MDHEN and CDR2 SYDVKM. V was pared by 3 bases and J by 4 bases, with 2 bases of the junction left unmatched. The CDR3 has 14 residues.